This T cell receptor (beta chain) was retrieved from a study of siplizumab effects on memory and regulatory T cells. Study results and limitations: Major contributors to the alloresponse seemed to be naive T cells, which also appeared more diverse than memory cells. Among sequences traceable to unstimulated CD4+ memory cells, alloreactive ones were significantly reduced by siplizumab.

Details on this clone: Its antigen is not known.

The V end was cut by 4 bases, the J end by 4 bases, with 17 bases between. From germline, CDR1 is MDHEN and CDR2 SYDVKM. The CDR3 sequence is 16 residues long. TCRdb keeps only in-frame clones here, not all; method: immunoSEQ multiplex PCR. The sample has 90,000 to 95,000 clones, roughly 96% seen once. The specimen was naive CD4+ T cells sorted from blood. The gene calls are TRBV28 and TRBJ1-3; possible D gene TRBD1, 5 bases. This sequence was found in a human donor in good health. The chain's CDR3 is CASSSQGGAGGNTIYF. CDR3 bases: TGTGCCAGCAGTTCCCAGGGCGGGGCTGGGGGAAACACCATATATTTT.